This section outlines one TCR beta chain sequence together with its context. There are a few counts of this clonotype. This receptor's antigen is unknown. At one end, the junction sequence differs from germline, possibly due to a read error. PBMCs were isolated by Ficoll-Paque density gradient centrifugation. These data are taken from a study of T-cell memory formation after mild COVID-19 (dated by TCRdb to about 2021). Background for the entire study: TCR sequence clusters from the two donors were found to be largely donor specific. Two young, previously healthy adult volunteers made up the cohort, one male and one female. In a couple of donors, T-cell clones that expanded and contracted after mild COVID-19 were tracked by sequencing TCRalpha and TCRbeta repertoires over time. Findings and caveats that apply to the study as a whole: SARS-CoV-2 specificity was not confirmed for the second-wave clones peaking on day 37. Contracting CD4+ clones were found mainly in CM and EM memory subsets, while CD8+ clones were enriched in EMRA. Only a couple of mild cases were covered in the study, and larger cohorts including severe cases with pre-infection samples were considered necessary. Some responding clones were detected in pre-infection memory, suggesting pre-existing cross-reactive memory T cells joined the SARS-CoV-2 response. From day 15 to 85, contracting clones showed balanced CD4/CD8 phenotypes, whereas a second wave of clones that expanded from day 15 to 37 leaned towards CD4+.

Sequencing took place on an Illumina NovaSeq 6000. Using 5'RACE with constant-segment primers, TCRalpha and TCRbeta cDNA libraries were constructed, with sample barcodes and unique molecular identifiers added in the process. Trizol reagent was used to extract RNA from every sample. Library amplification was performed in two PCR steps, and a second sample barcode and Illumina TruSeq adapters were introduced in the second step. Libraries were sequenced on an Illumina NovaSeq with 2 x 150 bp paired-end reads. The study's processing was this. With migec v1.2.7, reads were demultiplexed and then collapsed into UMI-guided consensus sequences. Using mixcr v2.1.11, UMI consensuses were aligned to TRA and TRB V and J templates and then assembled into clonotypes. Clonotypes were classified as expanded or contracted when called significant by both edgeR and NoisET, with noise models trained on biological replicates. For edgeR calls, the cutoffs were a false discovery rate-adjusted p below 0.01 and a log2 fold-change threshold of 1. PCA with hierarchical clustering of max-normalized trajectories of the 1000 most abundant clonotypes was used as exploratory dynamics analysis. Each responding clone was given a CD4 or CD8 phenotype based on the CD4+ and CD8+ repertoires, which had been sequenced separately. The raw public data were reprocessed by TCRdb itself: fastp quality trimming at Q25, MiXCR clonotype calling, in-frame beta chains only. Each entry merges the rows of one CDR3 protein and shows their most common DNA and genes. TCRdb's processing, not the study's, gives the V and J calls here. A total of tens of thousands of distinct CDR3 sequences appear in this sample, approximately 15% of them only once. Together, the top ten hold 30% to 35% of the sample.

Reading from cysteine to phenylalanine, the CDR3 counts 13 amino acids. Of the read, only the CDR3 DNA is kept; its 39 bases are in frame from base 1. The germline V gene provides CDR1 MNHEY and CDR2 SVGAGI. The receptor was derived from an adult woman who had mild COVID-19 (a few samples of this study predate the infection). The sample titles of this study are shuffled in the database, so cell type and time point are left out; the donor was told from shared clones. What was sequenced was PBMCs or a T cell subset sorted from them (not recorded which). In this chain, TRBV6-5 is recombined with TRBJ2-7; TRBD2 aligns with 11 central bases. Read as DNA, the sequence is TGTGCCAGCAGTTACTCGAAGGGACTAGCGGCTAACTTC. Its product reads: CASSYSKGLAANF.